A selection of T cell receptor beta chains follows, all from one sample in a study of graft-versus-host responses after intestinal transplantation. Measured with immunoSEQ multiplex PCR; TCRdb has only the in-frame clones, and not every one. The table lists 20,000 to 30,000 clones, over 80% of them singletons, with 0.55% to 0.8% in the top ten. Antigens of these TCRs are unknown. The specimen comprised unstimulated CD4+ T cells sorted from spleen or lymph node cells, sampled before intestinal transplant. All receptors come from a human donor who received an intestinal transplant. Both conserved end residues are part of each CDR3. Fields, in order: V gene, clone size, D gene, J gene, CDR3 protein, CDR3 DNA. A D gene is named only where the DNA matches it firmly. Rows may omit the clone size; those that give it use once, few, many or a size class.

TRBV29-1	-	-	TRBJ2-5	CSARPVRGQETQYF	TGCAGCGCCCGACCGGTAAGGGGGCAAGAGACCCAGTACTTC
TRBV2	-	TRBD1	TRBJ2-3	CASSADRAVTDTQYF	TGTGCCAGCAGTGCGGACAGGGCCGTCACAGATACGCAGTATTTT
TRBV4-1	-	TRBD2	TRBJ2-1	CASRPRLAGQTLQFF	TGCGCCAGCCGACCAAGGCTAGCGGGCCAGACTTTGCAGTTCTTC
TRBV19	once	TRBD2	TRBJ2-2	CASKGTSVFTGELFF	TGTGCCAGTAAGGGGACTAGTGTTTTCACCGGGGAGCTGTTTTTT
TRBV6-6	-	-	TRBJ1-6	CASSYRGPNSPLHF	TGTGCCAGCAGTTACCGGGGGCCTAATTCACCCCTCCACTTT
TRBV5-5	-	-	TRBJ2-2	CASSYSDGNTGELFF	TGTGCCAGCAGCTATTCGGACGGGAACACCGGGGAGCTGTTTTTT
TRBV19	once	-	TRBJ1-5	CASSWTVVFPSNQPQHF	TGTGCCAGTAGCTGGACAGTCGTGTTCCCTAGCAATCAGCCCCAGCATTTT
TRBV14	-	-	TRBJ1-3	CASSQRAGTGNTIYF	TGTGCCAGCAGCCAAAGGGCAGGGACTGGAAACACCATATATTTT
TRBV11-2	-	TRBD1	TRBJ1-1	CASSLATRTGGNTEAFF	TGTGCCAGCAGCTTAGCAACCCGGACAGGGGGGAACACTGAAGCTTTCTTT
TRBV15	-	-	TRBJ2-6	CATSRGGRSGANVLTF	TGTGCCACCAGCAGAGGTGGACGATCTGGGGCCAACGTCCTGACTTTC
TRBV29-1	-	-	TRBJ2-7	CSVGLDYSYEQYF	TGCAGCGTTGGTCTCGACTACTCCTACGAGCAGTACTTC
TRBV7-6	-	TRBD2	TRBJ2-3	CASSAQSGTRSGYTQYF	TGTGCCAGCAGCGCTCAGTCGGGGACTAGAAGTGGATATACGCAGTATTTT
TRBV4-1	-	-	TRBJ2-5	CASSQDVARETQYF	TGCGCCAGCAGCCAAGATGTGGCGAGGGAGACCCAGTACTTC
TRBV6-5	-	-	TRBJ1-4	CASSYGTSNEKLFF	TGTGCCAGCAGTTACGGGACCAGTAATGAAAAACTGTTTTTT
TRBV28	once	-	TRBJ1-3	CASSFPGRSGSGNTIYF	TGTGCCAGCAGTTTCCCCGGACGCTCCGGCTCTGGAAACACCATATATTTT
TRBV18	-	-	TRBJ2-7	CASSTTYASYEQYF	TGTGCCAGCTCAACCACGTATGCCTCCTACGAGCAGTACTTC
TRBV5-4	once	TRBD1	TRBJ1-5	CASSLEVGDRDGNQPQHF	TGTGCCAGCAGCTTGGAGGTGGGGGACAGGGATGGTAATCAGCCCCAGCATTTT
TRBV7-2	-	-	TRBJ2-7	CASSLGGQIYEQYF	TGTGCCAGCAGCTTAGGAGGACAGATCTACGAGCAGTACTTC
TRBV27	-	-	TRBJ2-4	CASSLSDENIQYF	TGTGCCAGCAGTTTATCGGACGAAAACATTCAGTACTTC
TRBV5-1	once	TRBD2	TRBJ2-1	CASSRSGTSGTESYNEQFF	TGCGCCAGCAGCCGTTCCGGGACTAGCGGGACGGAATCCTACAATGAGCAGTTCTTC
TRBV4-1	-	-	TRBJ1-2	CASSQDHTPNYGYTF	TGCGCCAGCAGCCAAGACCACACTCCTAACTATGGCTACACCTTC
TRBV6-5	-	-	TRBJ1-3	CASSYAGWGTIYF	TGTGCCAGCAGCTACGCAGGGTGGGGCACCATATATTTT
TRBV4-1	-	TRBD2	TRBJ2-5	CASSLLFGTSGEAQYF	TGCGCCAGCAGCCTCCTATTCGGGACTAGCGGAGAGGCCCAGTACTTC
TRBV7-8	-	-	TRBJ2-3	CASSPGRDPGGTQYF	TGTGCCAGCAGTCCTGGCCGGGACCCAGGCGGTACGCAGTATTTT
TRBV5-1	-	-	TRBJ1-1	CASSLRGPEAFF	TGCGCCAGCAGCTTGCGGGGGCCTGAAGCTTTCTTT
TRBV19	-	-	TRBJ1-2	CASNVKIHNYGYTF	TGTGCCAGTAACGTAAAGATACATAACTATGGCTACACCTTC
TRBV11-2	-	-	TRBJ2-5	CASSLRGRQQETQYF	TGTGCCAGCAGCTTACGGGGGCGACAGCAAGAGACCCAGTACTTC
TRBV2	few	-	TRBJ1-6	CASSEQFPPLHF	TGTGCCAGCAGTGAACAATTTCCACCCCTCCACTTT
TRBV4-1	-	-	TRBJ1-1	CASSQNGGGGNTEAFF	TGCGCCAGCAGCCAAAACGGGGGGGGAGGCAACACTGAAGCTTTCTTT
TRBV7-2	-	TRBD2	TRBJ2-7	CASRAGTSGRVYEQYF	TGTGCCAGCAGGGCCGGGACTAGCGGGAGGGTCTACGAGCAGTACTTC
TRBV5-1	-	-	TRBJ2-1	CASSFNQGSYNEQFF	TGCGCCAGCAGCTTTAATCAGGGCTCCTACAATGAGCAGTTCTTC
TRBV28	-	-	TRBJ2-4	CASRTVFRGNIQYF	TGTGCCAGCCGAACAGTCTTCCGGGGAAACATTCAGTACTTC
TRBV27	-	TRBD1	TRBJ2-3	CASTRTGITDTQYF	TGTGCCAGCACCCGGACAGGAATCACAGATACGCAGTATTTT
TRBV6-6	-	-	TRBJ2-1	CASSYQGSYNEQFF	TGTGCCAGCAGTTACCAGGGTTCCTACAATGAGCAGTTCTTC
TRBV12-5	-	-	TRBJ2-3	CASGFGSLSTDTQYF	TGTGCTAGTGGTTTCGGCTCCCTTAGCACAGATACGCAGTATTTT
TRBV27	-	-	TRBJ1-6	CASSRTAYNSPLHF	TGTGCCAGCAGCCGGACAGCTTATAATTCACCCCTCCACTTT
TRBV28	-	-	TRBJ1-1	CASTQPGRDTEAFF	TGTGCCAGCACCCAGCCAGGGCGCGACACTGAAGCTTTCTTT
TRBV27	few	TRBD2	TRBJ2-7	CASSPLAGGIPYEQYF	TGTGCCAGCAGTCCTCTAGCGGGAGGGATACCCTACGAGCAGTACTTC
TRBV15	-	-	TRBJ2-7	CATSARPGLEQYF	TGTGCCACCAGCGCCCGACCCGGGCTCGAGCAGTACTTC
TRBV6-6	few	TRBD1	TRBJ1-4	CASSSGQGREKLFF	TGTGCCAGCAGTTCGGGACAGGGGCGTGAAAAACTGTTTTTT
TRBV10-3	-	-	TRBJ2-5	CAISDSFQETQYF	TGTGCCATCAGTGACAGCTTTCAAGAGACCCAGTACTTC
TRBV5-1	-	-	TRBJ2-5	CASRGTPKGTQYF	TGCGCCTCCAGGGGGACTCCAAAAGGGACCCAGTACTTC
TRBV30	-	TRBD1	TRBJ1-5	CAWMRQGEDQPQHF	TGTGCCTGGATGAGACAGGGTGAGGATCAGCCCCAGCATTTT
TRBV5-1	-	TRBD1	TRBJ1-1	CASSLATRGRGMNTEAFF	TGCGCCAGCAGCTTGGCCACCAGGGGGCGAGGGATGAACACTGAAGCTTTCTTT
TRBV5-5	-	TRBD1	TRBJ1-4	CASSLRIETGEKLFF	TGTGCCAGCAGCCTGAGGATCGAGACAGGGGAAAAACTGTTTTTT
TRBV6-5	-	-	TRBJ2-3	CASSYRAGEADTQYF	TGTGCCAGCAGTTACAGGGCAGGGGAGGCAGATACGCAGTATTTT
TRBV28	-	-	TRBJ1-2	CASSFNRPYGYTF	TGTGCCAGCAGTTTTAACAGGCCCTATGGCTACACCTTC
TRBV2	-	TRBD1	TRBJ1-3	CASSSWGDRGDTIYF	TGTGCCAGCAGTTCCTGGGGGGACAGGGGTGACACCATATATTTT
TRBV19	few	-	TRBJ1-1	CASSIDSGDYTEAFF	TGTGCCAGTAGTATAGATAGCGGGGACTACACTGAAGCTTTCTTT
TRBV19	once	-	TRBJ1-1	CASTPPGQQGKKF	TGTGCCAGTACCCCCCCCGGACAACAGGGTAAAAAATTT
TRBV7-3	-	-	TRBJ2-3	CASSLATPDTQYF	TGTGCCAGCAGCCTGGCGACACCAGATACGCAGTATTTT
TRBV6-1	-	TRBD2	TRBJ2-1	CASSELFSGNTYNEQFF	TGTGCCAGCAGTGAGTTATTTAGCGGGAACACGTACAATGAGCAGTTCTTC
TRBV10-3	-	-	TRBJ2-7	CAISLQGSLHEQYF	TGTGCCATCAGTTTACAGGGAAGTCTCCACGAGCAGTACTTC
TRBV2	once	-	TRBJ2-7	CASSEDPYEQYF	TGTGCCAGCAGTGAAGACCCCTACGAGCAGTACTTC
TRBV11-2	-	-	TRBJ2-1	CASSEPVNEQFF	TGTGCCAGCAGCGAGCCTGTCAATGAGCAGTTCTTC